Listed below are T cell receptor beta chains from one sample, sequenced in a study of control samples from healthy donors and cancer patients. The protocol was immunoSEQ multiplex PCR, while the TCRdb copy is restricted to in-frame clones and leaves out a portion. Among 200,000 or so clones, about 93% were seen once, and the ten largest hold roughly 1.6%. The material sequenced was blood. All receptors derive from a man between 50 and 59 years old in good health. Both conserved end residues are part of each CDR3. The D gene is left open where the match is weak.

cdr3_aa: CSVEGSFSEKLFF
d_call: .
j_call: TRBJ1-4
cdr3_length: 13
v_call: TRBV29-1

cdr3_aa: CASSPRVLGDTEAFF
d_call: .
j_call: TRBJ1-1
cdr3_length: 15
v_call: TRBV18

cdr3_aa: CASSQGTSGPQETQYF
d_call: TRBD2
j_call: TRBJ2-5
cdr3_length: 16
v_call: TRBV4-1

cdr3_aa: CASSRRGGNTEAFF
d_call: .
j_call: TRBJ1-1
cdr3_length: 14
v_call: TRBV4-1

cdr3_aa: CASSLGYRAGSATDTQYF
d_call: TRBD2
j_call: TRBJ2-3
cdr3_length: 18
v_call: TRBV5-1

cdr3_aa: CAIRPPSGTKNTDTQYF
d_call: .
j_call: TRBJ2-3
cdr3_length: 17
v_call: TRBV10-3

cdr3_aa: CASSLKDSSYNEQFF
d_call: .
j_call: TRBJ2-1
cdr3_length: 15
v_call: TRBV5-1

cdr3_aa: CASSFGASSYNEQFF
d_call: .
j_call: TRBJ2-1
cdr3_length: 15
v_call: TRBV5-1

cdr3_aa: CASAVIYNEQFF
d_call: .
j_call: TRBJ2-1
cdr3_length: 12
v_call: TRBV6-5

cdr3_aa: CASSHGWEGNYYGYTF
d_call: .
j_call: TRBJ1-2
cdr3_length: 16
v_call: TRBV4-2

cdr3_aa: CASSVYRDTNQPQHF
d_call: .
j_call: TRBJ1-5
cdr3_length: 15
v_call: TRBV2

cdr3_aa: CASIRQTNGNEQFF
d_call: .
j_call: TRBJ2-1
cdr3_length: 14
v_call: TRBV7-2

cdr3_aa: CASSEAWREGGPQHF
d_call: .
j_call: TRBJ1-5
cdr3_length: 15
v_call: TRBV6-1

cdr3_aa: CASSLDPLNIQYF
d_call: .
j_call: TRBJ2-4
cdr3_length: 13
v_call: TRBV25-1

cdr3_aa: CASSGTSQETQYF
d_call: TRBD2
j_call: TRBJ2-5
cdr3_length: 13
v_call: TRBV9

cdr3_aa: CASSVVSGEAFF
d_call: .
j_call: TRBJ1-1
cdr3_length: 12
v_call: TRBV9

cdr3_aa: CASRTAGNEQFF
d_call: .
j_call: TRBJ2-1
cdr3_length: 12
v_call: TRBV12-3/TRBV12-4

cdr3_aa: CASSLWGPNEQFF
d_call: .
j_call: TRBJ2-1
cdr3_length: 13
v_call: TRBV7-2

cdr3_aa: CASSSGVFYEQYF
d_call: .
j_call: TRBJ2-7
cdr3_length: 13
v_call: TRBV5-6

cdr3_aa: CASSGGAATNEKLFF
d_call: .
j_call: TRBJ1-4
cdr3_length: 15
v_call: TRBV10-1

cdr3_aa: CASSLVGTGGNEQFF
d_call: TRBD1
j_call: TRBJ2-1
cdr3_length: 15
v_call: TRBV5-4

cdr3_aa: CASSEEGAKDTQYF
d_call: TRBD1
j_call: TRBJ2-3
cdr3_length: 14
v_call: TRBV2

cdr3_aa: CASSVGPPSGTSTNEKLFF
d_call: .
j_call: TRBJ1-4
cdr3_length: 19
v_call: TRBV9

cdr3_aa: CASSSLGQGQETQYF
d_call: TRBD1
j_call: TRBJ2-5
cdr3_length: 15
v_call: TRBV28

cdr3_aa: CASSLGLAGGRGQETQYF
d_call: TRBD2
j_call: TRBJ2-5
cdr3_length: 18
v_call: TRBV5-1

cdr3_aa: CASSFVGVAHGYTF
d_call: .
j_call: TRBJ1-2
cdr3_length: 14
v_call: TRBV28

cdr3_aa: CASSRQGTSHGYTF
d_call: TRBD1
j_call: TRBJ1-2
cdr3_length: 14
v_call: TRBV19

cdr3_aa: CASSLGQPWGYTF
d_call: TRBD1
j_call: TRBJ1-2
cdr3_length: 13
v_call: TRBV5-6

cdr3_aa: CASTLIGTSGGVWDTQYF
d_call: .
j_call: TRBJ2-3
cdr3_length: 18
v_call: TRBV27

cdr3_aa: CASSSGTGRTEAFF
d_call: TRBD1
j_call: TRBJ1-1
cdr3_length: 14
v_call: TRBV6-5

cdr3_aa: CASILGPGRSIRGYTF
d_call: .
j_call: TRBJ1-2
cdr3_length: 16
v_call: TRBV6-6

cdr3_aa: CSPIRGTNTEAFF
d_call: .
j_call: TRBJ1-1
cdr3_length: 13
v_call: TRBV29-1

cdr3_aa: CASSTVTRRRNIQYF
d_call: .
j_call: TRBJ2-4
cdr3_length: 15
v_call: TRBV18

cdr3_aa: CASSRTGGNTEAFF
d_call: TRBD1
j_call: TRBJ1-1
cdr3_length: 14
v_call: TRBV6-5

cdr3_aa: CASSSRQDYTEAFF
d_call: .
j_call: TRBJ1-1
cdr3_length: 14
v_call: TRBV11-2

cdr3_aa: CASSPLGGIDTQYF
d_call: .
j_call: TRBJ2-3
cdr3_length: 14
v_call: TRBV18

cdr3_aa: CASSISLVRGYGYTF
d_call: .
j_call: TRBJ1-2
cdr3_length: 15
v_call: TRBV19

cdr3_aa: CASSRGNYGYTF
d_call: .
j_call: TRBJ1-2
cdr3_length: 12
v_call: TRBV3-1/TRBV3-2

cdr3_aa: CASSLQKTGGYTF
d_call: .
j_call: TRBJ1-2
cdr3_length: 13
v_call: TRBV5-6

cdr3_aa: CASSLDRVMGNSGANVLTF
d_call: TRBD1
j_call: TRBJ2-6
cdr3_length: 19
v_call: TRBV27

cdr3_aa: CSASYRWGPGYTF
d_call: .
j_call: TRBJ1-2
cdr3_length: 13
v_call: TRBV20-1

cdr3_aa: CASSPGFNNNNQPQHF
d_call: .
j_call: TRBJ1-5
cdr3_length: 16
v_call: TRBV5-1

cdr3_aa: CASSLRGAKNIQYF
d_call: .
j_call: TRBJ2-4
cdr3_length: 14
v_call: TRBV7-9

cdr3_aa: CASSSQGADNEQFF
d_call: TRBD1
j_call: TRBJ2-1
cdr3_length: 14
v_call: TRBV9

cdr3_aa: CASSFDGQIDEQYF
d_call: .
j_call: TRBJ2-7
cdr3_length: 14
v_call: TRBV7-9

cdr3_aa: CASSQEGTRLTGNTIYF
d_call: .
j_call: TRBJ1-3
cdr3_length: 17
v_call: TRBV3-1/TRBV3-2

cdr3_aa: CASSPGRGPSTDTQYF
d_call: TRBD2
j_call: TRBJ2-3
cdr3_length: 16
v_call: TRBV19

cdr3_aa: CASRRSLYEQYF
d_call: .
j_call: TRBJ2-7
cdr3_length: 12
v_call: TRBV12-3/TRBV12-4

cdr3_aa: CASSPTGTALMKNCFF
d_call: .
j_call: TRBJ1-4
cdr3_length: 16
v_call: TRBV21-1

cdr3_aa: CASSGWTGVTNQPQHF
d_call: TRBD1
j_call: TRBJ1-5
cdr3_length: 16
v_call: TRBV6-1